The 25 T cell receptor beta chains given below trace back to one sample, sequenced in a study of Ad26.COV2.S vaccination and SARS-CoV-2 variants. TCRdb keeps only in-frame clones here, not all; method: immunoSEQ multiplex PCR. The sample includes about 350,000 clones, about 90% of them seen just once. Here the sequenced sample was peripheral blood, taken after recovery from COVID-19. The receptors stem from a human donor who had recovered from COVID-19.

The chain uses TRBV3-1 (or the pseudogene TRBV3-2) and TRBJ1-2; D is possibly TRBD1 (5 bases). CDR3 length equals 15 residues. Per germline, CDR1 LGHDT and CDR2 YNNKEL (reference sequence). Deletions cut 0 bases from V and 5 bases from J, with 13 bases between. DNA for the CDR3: TGTGCCAGCAGCCAAGATTGGGGGGTGGCGTATGGCTACACCTTC. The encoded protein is CASSQDWGVAYGYTF.

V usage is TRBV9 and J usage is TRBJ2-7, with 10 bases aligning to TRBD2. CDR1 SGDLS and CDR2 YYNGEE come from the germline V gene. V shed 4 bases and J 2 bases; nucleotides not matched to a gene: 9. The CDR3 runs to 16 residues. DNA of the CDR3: TGTGCCAGCAGCCCGCGGGGACTAGCGACCCCCTACGAGCAGTACTTC. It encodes CASSPRGLATPYEQYF.

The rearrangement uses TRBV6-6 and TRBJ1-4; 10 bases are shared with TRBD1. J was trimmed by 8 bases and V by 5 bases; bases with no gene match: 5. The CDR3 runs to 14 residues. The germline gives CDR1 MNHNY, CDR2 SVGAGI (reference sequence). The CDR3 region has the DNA TGTGCCAGCAGTACGGGACAGGGGTGGGAAAAACTGTTTTTT. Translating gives CASSTGQGWEKLFF.

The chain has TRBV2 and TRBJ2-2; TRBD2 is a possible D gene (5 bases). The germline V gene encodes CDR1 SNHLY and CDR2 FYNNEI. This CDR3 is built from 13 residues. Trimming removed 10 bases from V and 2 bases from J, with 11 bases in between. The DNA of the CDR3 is TGTGCCACCGCCCGGGGTAACACCGGGGAGCTGTTTTTT. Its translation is CATARGNTGELFF.

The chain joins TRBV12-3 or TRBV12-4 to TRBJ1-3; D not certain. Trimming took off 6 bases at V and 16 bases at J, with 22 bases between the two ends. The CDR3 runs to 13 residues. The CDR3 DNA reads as TGTGCCAGCAGCCCCAGAGAGTTTGGCCGGACGTATTTT. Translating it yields CASSPREFGRTYF.

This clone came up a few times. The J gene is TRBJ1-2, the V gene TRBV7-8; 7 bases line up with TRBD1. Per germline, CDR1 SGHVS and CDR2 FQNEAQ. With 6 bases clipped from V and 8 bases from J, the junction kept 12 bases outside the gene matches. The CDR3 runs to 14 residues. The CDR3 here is CASRPIDRVHGYTF. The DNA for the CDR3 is TGTGCCAGCAGACCAATTGACAGGGTACACGGCTACACCTTC.

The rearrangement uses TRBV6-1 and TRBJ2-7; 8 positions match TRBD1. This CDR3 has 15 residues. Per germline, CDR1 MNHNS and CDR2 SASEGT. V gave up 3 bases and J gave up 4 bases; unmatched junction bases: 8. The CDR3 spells CASSDPGQGIYEQYF. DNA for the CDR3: TGTGCCAGCAGTGACCCAGGACAGGGAATTTACGAGCAGTACTTC.

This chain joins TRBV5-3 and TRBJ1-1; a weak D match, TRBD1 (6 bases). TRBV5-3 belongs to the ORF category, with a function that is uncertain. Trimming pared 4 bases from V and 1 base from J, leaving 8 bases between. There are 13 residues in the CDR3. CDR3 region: CARSEQGNTEAFF. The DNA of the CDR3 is TGTGCCAGAAGCGAACAGGGGAACACTGAAGCTTTCTTT.

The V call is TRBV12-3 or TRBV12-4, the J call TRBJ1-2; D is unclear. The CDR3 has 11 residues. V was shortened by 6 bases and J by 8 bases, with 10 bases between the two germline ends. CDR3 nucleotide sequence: TGTGCCAGCAGCCTAGACGCGGGCTACACCTTC. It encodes CASSLDAGYTF.

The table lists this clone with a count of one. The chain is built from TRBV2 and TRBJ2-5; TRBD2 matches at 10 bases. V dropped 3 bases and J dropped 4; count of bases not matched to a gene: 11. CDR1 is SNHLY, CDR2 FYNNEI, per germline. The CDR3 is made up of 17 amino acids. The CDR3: CASSDTSGGAPVETQYF. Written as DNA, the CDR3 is TGTGCCAGCAGTGACACAAGCGGGGGGGCTCCCGTAGAGACCCAGTACTTC.

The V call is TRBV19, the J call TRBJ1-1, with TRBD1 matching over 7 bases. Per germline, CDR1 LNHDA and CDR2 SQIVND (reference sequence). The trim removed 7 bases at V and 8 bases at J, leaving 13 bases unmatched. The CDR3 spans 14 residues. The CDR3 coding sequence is TGTGCCAGTACAACAGGGGTTGATTTGGTCGAAGCTTTCTTT. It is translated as CASTTGVDLVEAFF.

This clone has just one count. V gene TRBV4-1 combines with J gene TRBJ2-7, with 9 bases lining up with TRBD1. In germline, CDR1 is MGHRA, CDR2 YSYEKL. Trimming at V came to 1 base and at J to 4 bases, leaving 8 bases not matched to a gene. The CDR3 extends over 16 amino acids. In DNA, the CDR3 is TGCGCCAGCAGCCAAGGAGCCACAGGGGGCAGGTACGAGCAGTACTTC. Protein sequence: CASSQGATGGRYEQYF.

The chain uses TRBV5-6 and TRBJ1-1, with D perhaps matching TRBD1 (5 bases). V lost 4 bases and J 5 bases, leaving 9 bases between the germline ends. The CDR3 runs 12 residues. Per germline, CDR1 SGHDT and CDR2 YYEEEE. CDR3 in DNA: TGTGCCAGCAGCCTGGGGACGACTGAAGCTTTCTTT. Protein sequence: CASSLGTTEAFF.

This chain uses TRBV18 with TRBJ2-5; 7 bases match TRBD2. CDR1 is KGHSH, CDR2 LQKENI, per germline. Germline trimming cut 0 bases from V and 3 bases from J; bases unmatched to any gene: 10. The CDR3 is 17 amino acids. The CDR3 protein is CASSPPRGSKLEETQYF. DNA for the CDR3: TGTGCCAGCTCACCACCGCGGGGGAGTAAACTCGAAGAGACCCAGTACTTC.

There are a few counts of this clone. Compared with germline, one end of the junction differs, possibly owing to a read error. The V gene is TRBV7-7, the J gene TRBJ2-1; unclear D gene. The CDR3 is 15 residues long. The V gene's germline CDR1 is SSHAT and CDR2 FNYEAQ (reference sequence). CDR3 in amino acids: CASSQGPSENNEQFF. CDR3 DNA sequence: TGTGCTAGCAGCCAAGGACCGTCCGAGAACAATGAGCAGTTCTTC.

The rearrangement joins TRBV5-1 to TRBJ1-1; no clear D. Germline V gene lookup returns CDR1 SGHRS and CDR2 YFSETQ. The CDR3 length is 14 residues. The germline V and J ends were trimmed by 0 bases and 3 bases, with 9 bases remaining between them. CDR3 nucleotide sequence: TGCGCCAGCAGCTTGGCACCAGCTTACACTGAAGCTTTCTTT. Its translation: CASSLAPAYTEAFF.

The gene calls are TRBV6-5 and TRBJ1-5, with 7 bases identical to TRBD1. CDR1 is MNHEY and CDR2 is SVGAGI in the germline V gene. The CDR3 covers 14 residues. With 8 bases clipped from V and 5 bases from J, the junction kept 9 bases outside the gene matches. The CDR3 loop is CASRPQGVHQPQHF. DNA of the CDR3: TGTGCCAGCCGCCCTCAGGGGGTTCATCAGCCCCAGCATTTT.

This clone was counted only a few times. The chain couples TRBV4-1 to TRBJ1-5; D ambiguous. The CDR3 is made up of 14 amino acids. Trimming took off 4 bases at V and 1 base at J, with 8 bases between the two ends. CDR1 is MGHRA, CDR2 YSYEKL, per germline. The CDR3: CASSRGLSNQPQHF. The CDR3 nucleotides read TGCGCCAGCAGCCGCGGGTTAAGCAATCAGCCCCAGCATTTT.

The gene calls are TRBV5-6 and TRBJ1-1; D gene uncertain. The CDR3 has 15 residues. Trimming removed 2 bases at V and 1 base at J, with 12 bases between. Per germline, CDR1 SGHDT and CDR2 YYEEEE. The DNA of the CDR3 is TGTGCCAGCAGCTTTTGGGAGCGGGGGAACACTGAAGCTTTCTTT. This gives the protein CASSFWERGNTEAFF. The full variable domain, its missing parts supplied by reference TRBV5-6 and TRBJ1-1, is DAGVTQSPTHLIKTRGQQVTLRCSPKSGHDTVSWYQQALGQGPQFIFQYYEEEERQRGNFPDRFSGHQFPNYSSELNVNALLLGDSALYLCASSFWERGNTEAFFGQGTRLTVV.

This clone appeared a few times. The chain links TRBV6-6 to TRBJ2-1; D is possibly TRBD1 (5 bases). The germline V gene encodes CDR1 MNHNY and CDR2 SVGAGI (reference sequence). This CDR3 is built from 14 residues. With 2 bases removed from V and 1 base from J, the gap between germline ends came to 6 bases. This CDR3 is CASSYDSSYNEQFF. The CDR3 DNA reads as TGTGCCAGCAGTTACGACAGTTCCTACAATGAGCAGTTCTTC.

CDR3 loop: CASSPQGTGNTIYF. Written as DNA, the CDR3 is TGCGCCAGCAGCCCACAGGGTACTGGAAACACCATATATTTT. V gene TRBV5-1 combines with J gene TRBJ1-3, with D possibly TRBD1 on 6 matching bases. In germline, CDR1 is SGHRS, CDR2 YFSETQ. Trimming took 4 bases from V and 2 from J, leaving 10 bases between them. The CDR3 sequence is 14 residues long.

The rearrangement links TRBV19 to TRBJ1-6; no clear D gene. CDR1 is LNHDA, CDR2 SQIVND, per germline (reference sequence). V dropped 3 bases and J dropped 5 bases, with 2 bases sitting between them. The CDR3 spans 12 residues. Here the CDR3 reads CASSMDNSPLHF. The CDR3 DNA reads TGTGCCAGTAGTATGGATAATTCACCCCTCCACTTT.

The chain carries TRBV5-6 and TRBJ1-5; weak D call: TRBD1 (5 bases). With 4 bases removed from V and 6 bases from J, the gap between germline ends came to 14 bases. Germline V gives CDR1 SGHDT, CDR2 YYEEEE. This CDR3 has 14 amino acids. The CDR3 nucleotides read TGTGCCAGCAGCAGTGGAGGGGTTGGTCAGCCCCAGCATTTT. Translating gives CASSSGGVGQPQHF.

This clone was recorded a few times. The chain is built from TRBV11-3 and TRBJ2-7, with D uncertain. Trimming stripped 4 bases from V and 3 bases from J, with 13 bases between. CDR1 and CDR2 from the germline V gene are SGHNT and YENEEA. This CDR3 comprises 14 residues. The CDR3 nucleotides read TGTGCCAGCAGCTCCTCTCTGGGCGGCTACGAGCAGTACTTC. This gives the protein CASSSSLGGYEQYF.

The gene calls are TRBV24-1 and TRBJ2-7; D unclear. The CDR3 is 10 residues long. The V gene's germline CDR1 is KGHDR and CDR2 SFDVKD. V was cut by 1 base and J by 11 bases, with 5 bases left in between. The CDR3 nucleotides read TGTGCCACCAGTGATTTCTCGAAGTACTTC. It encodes CATSDFSKYF.